Below, 28 T cell receptor beta chains from the same sample are listed, as sequenced in a study of T cell repertoires in cytomegalovirus infection. Which antigens these TCRs recognize remains unknown. TCRdb used MiXCR to reprocess the reads, holding one entry per CDR3 protein. The sample gives around 710,000 distinct CDR3 sequences, under 35% of which show up once; around 12% is in the top ten. Specimen: cultured CD8+ T cells from PBMCs, collected from culture after CMV antigen stimulation. The receptors derive from a human donor in good health (CMV status not recorded). Some clones in this sample may be carry-over from other donors' samples.

J is TRBJ2-3 and V is TRBV27; 14 bases align to TRBD2. CDR3 length equals 15 residues. The trim removed 5 bases at V and 7 bases at J, leaving 5 bases unmatched. Germline CDR1 reads MNHEY; CDR2 reads SMNVEV (reference sequence). The chain's CDR3 is CASSRTSGGLHTQYF. CDR3 nucleotide sequence: TGTGCCAGCAGTCGGACTAGCGGGGGGCTACATACGCAGTATTTT.

This clonotype was found a few times. The CDR3 reads CASALGGGGEQFF. DNA of the CDR3: TGCGCCAGCGCCCTCGGGGGTGGTGGTGAGCAGTTCTTC. The chain recombines TRBV10-2 with TRBJ2-1, with D possibly TRBD2 on 6 matching bases. The CDR3 extends over 13 amino acids. Germline CDR1 is WSHSY and CDR2 is SAAADI. V lost 8 bases and J 9 bases, leaving 17 bases between the germline ends.

This clonotype was detected many times. This rearrangement joins TRBV7-3 to TRBJ2-1; possible D gene TRBD1, 5 bases. Trimming pared 2 bases from V and 1 base from J, leaving 12 bases between. This CDR3 comprises 16 residues. Germline CDR1 and CDR2: SGHTA and FQGTGA. CDR3 DNA sequence: TGTGCCAGCAGCTTATGGGGCTCGTCTTCCTACAATGAGCAGTTCTTC. Translated, it gives CASSLWGSSSYNEQFF. Full variable domain (outside the CDR3, taken from reference TRBV7-3 and TRBJ2-1): GAGVSQTPSNKVTEKGKYVELRCDPISGHTALYWYRQSLGQGPEFLIYFQGTGAADDSGLPNDRFFAVRPEGSVSTLKIQRTERGDSAVYLCASSLWGSSSYNEQFFGPGTRLTVL.

This chain links TRBV5-6 with TRBJ2-1, with D possibly matching TRBD2 (6 bases). Looked up from germline, CDR1 is SGHDT and CDR2 is YYEEEE. Trimming took off 4 bases at V and 7 bases at J, with 21 bases between the two ends. This CDR3 is built from 16 residues. CDR3 residues: CASSPWASMGRNEQFF. As DNA, the CDR3 is TGTGCCAGCAGCCCGTGGGCCAGCATGGGGAGGAATGAGCAGTTCTTC.

This clonotype has a handful of counts. This chain links TRBV7-9 with TRBJ1-1; possible D gene TRBD1, 5 bases. Germline-derived CDR1 and CDR2 are SEHNR and FQNEAQ (reference sequence). The CDR3 extends over 15 amino acids. The V end was cut by 2 bases, the J end by 5 bases, with 15 bases between. The CDR3 region has the DNA TGTGCCAGCAGCTTACCCGGGGAGGGGTCGACTGAAGCTTTCTTT. Translation: CASSLPGEGSTEAFF.

This clonotype has only a few counts. The rearrangement uses TRBV6-5 and TRBJ2-5; no clear D. V was trimmed by 3 bases and J by 4 bases, leaving 15 bases between them. Germline V gene sequence: CDR1 MNHEY, CDR2 SVGAGI. The CDR3 contains 15 residues. The DNA for the CDR3 is TGTGCCAGCAGTTATGAGCAGTGGCAGCCAGAGACCCAGTACTTC. Translating gives CASSYEQWQPETQYF.

The chain links TRBV5-6 to TRBJ1-2; 7 bases are a match to TRBD1. The germline V gene has CDR1 SGHDT and CDR2 YYEEEE. The CDR3 consists of 15 residues. The V gene end was trimmed by 7 bases and the J gene end by 1 base; junction bases not matched to a gene: 10. CDR3 coding DNA: TGTGCCAGCCTCCGGGGGGACAGACTTAACTATGGCTACACCTTC. This translates into CASLRGDRLNYGYTF.

The rearrangement joins TRBV2 to TRBJ1-1; D is undetermined. Germline CDR1 and CDR2: SNHLY and FYNNEI. Trimming cost V 2 bases and J 1 base, with 8 bases left between them. CDR3 length: 14 residues. The CDR3 region has the DNA TGTGCCAGCAGTGAATGGGCGGGGAACACTGAAGCTTTCTTT. This codes for CASSEWAGNTEAFF.

This clonotype was seen a few times. The chain employs TRBV2 and TRBJ2-1; D uncertain. This CDR3 is built from 13 residues. CDR1 and CDR2 (germline): SNHLY, FYNNEI. Trimming removed 7 bases at V and 8 bases at J, with 15 bases between. The CDR3 region has the DNA TGTGCCAGCACTGTTGGATCGGTGTATGAGCAGTTCTTC. This gives the protein CASTVGSVYEQFF.

This clonotype was seen repeatedly, ten times or more. The V call is TRBV19, the J call TRBJ2-4; 7 bases align to TRBD1. The V segment lost 5 bases and the J segment 0 bases; nucleotides outside the gene matches: 1. This CDR3 has 14 amino acids. CDR1 and CDR2 from the germline V gene are LNHDA and SQIVND (reference sequence). CDR3: CASSGTVAKNIQYF. The DNA of the CDR3 is TGTGCCAGTAGTGGGACAGTAGCCAAAAACATTCAGTACTTC.

The chain employs TRBV5-6 and TRBJ2-1; D assignment may be TRBD1 or TRBD2 (5 bases each). Germline-derived CDR1 and CDR2 are SGHDT and YYEEEE. The CDR3 length is 16 residues. Deletions cut 0 bases from V and 4 bases from J, with 14 bases between. The CDR3: CASSLAVSWGYNEQFF. The CDR3 DNA sequence: TGTGCCAGCAGCTTGGCGGTTTCTTGGGGGTACAATGAGCAGTTCTTC.

The chain combines TRBV9 with TRBJ2-3; D gene unclear. V lost 0 bases and J 4 bases, leaving 15 bases between the germline ends. The CDR3 consists of 16 residues. The germline gives CDR1 SGDLS, CDR2 YYNGEE. CDR3 bases: TGTGCCAGCAGCGTAGCTAGAGCCGTGGCGGCAGATACGCAGTATTTT. It is translated as CASSVARAVAADTQYF.

V and J are TRBV20-1 and TRBJ2-7, with D possibly being TRBD2 (5 bases). The V gene's germline CDR1 is DFQATT and CDR2 SNEGSKA (reference sequence). Trimming cost V 3 bases and J 3 bases, with 15 bases left between them. The CDR3 runs 14 residues. CDR3 bases: TGCAGTGCTAGTAATCGGAACGCGGGCTACGAGCAGTACGTC. As protein: CSASNRNAGYEQYV.

This clonotype has a handful of counts. This rearrangement joins TRBV12-3 or TRBV12-4 to TRBJ1-1; D call uncertain. Trimming left V 7 bases short and J 7 bases short, with 16 bases between. The CDR3 totals 13 residues. This chain's CDR3 is CASTLGGRSEAFF. DNA for the CDR3: TGTGCCAGCACCCTAGGAGGGAGGAGTGAAGCTTTCTTT.

This clonotype was recorded many times. This chain joins TRBV27 and TRBJ2-3; the D call may be TRBD1 or TRBD2 (5 bases each). The germline CDR1 and CDR2 sequences are MNHEY and SMNVEV (reference sequence). Trimming removed 2 bases from V and 0 bases from J, with 12 bases in between. The CDR3 contains 16 residues. Here the CDR3 reads CASSLIGTLSTDTQYF. CDR3 in DNA: TGTGCCAGCAGTTTAATCGGGACCCTTAGCACAGATACGCAGTATTTT.

V usage is TRBV27 and J usage is TRBJ2-2, with D perhaps TRBD1 (5 bases). The CDR3 runs 15 residues. V gave up 2 bases and J gave up 0 bases, with 7 bases separating them. The germline V gene has CDR1 MNHEY and CDR2 SMNVEV (reference sequence). In DNA form, the CDR3 reads TGTGCCAGCAGTTTAGAACAGGCGAACACCGGGGAGCTGTTTTTT. Protein sequence: CASSLEQANTGELFF.

Points on this clonotype: Since a much larger clone is just one base distant, this may be a read error. The chain recombines TRBV6-1 with TRBJ2-7; 7 nucleotides agree with TRBD1. V shed 5 bases and J 6 bases; nucleotides not matched to a gene: 4. The CDR3 sequence is 12 residues long. From germline, CDR1 is MNHNS and CDR2 SASEGT. CDR3 coding DNA: TGTGCCAGCAGTTTGACAGGGATCGAGCAGTACTTC. It specifies CASSLTGIEQYF.

This clonotype came up many times. The chain carries TRBV7-9 and TRBJ1-1; D uncertain. This CDR3 spans 13 amino acids. Trimming shortened V by 2 bases and J by 5 bases, and 9 bases separated the two germline ends. Germline CDR1 and CDR2: SEHNR and FQNEAQ (reference sequence). The DNA for the CDR3 is TGTGCCAGCAGCTTATACGGCGGGACTGAAGCTTTCTTT. Encoded protein: CASSLYGGTEAFF.

This clonotype was counted ten times or more. The germline gene is not matched at one end of the junction; a read error may be the cause. In DNA, the CDR3 is TGTGCTAGCAGCTTAGGGCTCGGGACTCGACGCACAGATACGCAGTATTTT. Amino acid sequence: CASSLGLGTRRTDTQYF. V gene TRBV7-7 combines with J gene TRBJ2-3, with TRBD2 as a possible D gene (6 bases). The CDR3 length is 17 residues. Per germline, CDR1 SSHAT and CDR2 FNYEAQ (reference sequence).

This clonotype has more than one count but fewer than ten. This chain connects TRBV6-5 to TRBJ1-4, with D hard to call. The CDR3 spans 13 residues. Germline CDR1 is MNHEY and CDR2 is SVGAGI. V lost 6 bases and J lost 5, with 10 bases in between. CDR3 sequence reads: CASRPRFNEKLFF. Written as DNA, the CDR3 is TGTGCCAGCAGACCGCGGTTCAATGAAAAACTGTTTTTT.

There are a few counts of this clonotype. V gene TRBV6-2 or TRBV6-3 combines with J gene TRBJ1-1; 8 bases are a match to TRBD1. The CDR3 spans 12 residues. V gave up 0 bases and J gave up 12 bases; unmatched junction bases: 3. Germline V gene sequence: CDR1 MNHEY, CDR2 SVGEGT. The CDR3 region has the DNA TGTGCCAGCAGTTACTCGCCAGGGGGCCCTTTCTTT. It specifies CASSYSPGGPFF.

This clonotype was counted a few times. This rearrangement joins TRBV12-5 to TRBJ2-7, with TRBD1 matching 12 bases. V lost 5 bases and J lost 10; bases outside the gene matches: 9. The CDR3 is 14 residues long. Per the germline V gene, CDR1 is LGHNT and CDR2 is FRNRAP. This CDR3 reads CASGLGTGGEKQYF. For the CDR3, the DNA is TGTGCTAGTGGTCTCGGGACAGGGGGCGAGAAACAGTACTTC.

The V and J genes are TRBV20-1 and TRBJ1-1; tentatively, D is TRBD1 (6 bases). In germline, CDR1 is DFQATT, CDR2 SNEGSKA (reference sequence). The CDR3 extends over 14 amino acids. Trimming took off 5 bases at V and 1 base at J, with 14 bases between the two ends. The CDR3, as DNA: TGCAGTGCTCCCGGGAGGACAGCGAACACTGAAGCTTTCTTT. It is translated as CSAPGRTANTEAFF.

The chain links TRBV19 to TRBJ1-1; D is unresolved. Between the trimmed V and J ends, which lost 5 bases and 3 bases, there was a span of 13 bases. Looked up from germline, CDR1 is LNHDA and CDR2 is SQIVND (reference sequence). This CDR3 is 14 amino acids long. The CDR3 protein is CASSLESGYTEAFF. As DNA, the CDR3 is TGTGCCAGTAGTCTTGAAAGTGGGTACACTGAAGCTTTCTTT.

This chain joins TRBV28 and TRBJ2-7; TRBD2 might be the D (5 bases). The V gene lost 3 bases and the J gene lost 7 bases, with 13 bases spanning the gap. The CDR3 is 13 amino acids. CDR1 is MDHEN and CDR2 is SYDVKM in the germline V gene. The CDR3 sequence: CASSFSGGREQYV. Written as DNA, the CDR3 is TGTGCCAGCAGTTTCAGCGGAGGCCGGGAGCAGTACGTC.

This clonotype was counted only a few times. This chain links TRBV12-3 or TRBV12-4 with TRBJ2-1, with D tentatively TRBD2 (7 bases). This CDR3 is 15 amino acids long. V was clipped by 6 bases and J by 6 bases, with 18 bases between them. The CDR3 sequence: CASSLMGGGINEQFF. The CDR3 DNA reads as TGTGCCAGCAGCCTTATGGGGGGGGGCATCAATGAGCAGTTCTTC.

The genes are TRBV2 and TRBJ2-3, with a possible D match to TRBD2 (7 bases). Germline-derived CDR1 and CDR2 are SNHLY and FYNNEI. V lost 9 bases and J lost 1, with 17 bases in between. This CDR3 is built from 15 residues. CDR3 sequence: CASPLRGGRTDTQYF. CDR3 DNA: TGTGCCAGTCCCCTTAGGGGGGGCCGCACAGATACGCAGTATTTT.

The rearrangement links TRBV25-1 to TRBJ1-6; D may be TRBD1 (5 bases). The V end lost 6 bases, the J end lost 2 bases, and 8 bases lay between the germline ends. CDR1 is MGHDK, CDR2 SYGVNS, per germline. CDR3 length: 14 residues. This CDR3 is CASRGGPYNSPLHF. The CDR3 region has the DNA TGTGCCAGCAGGGGGGGACCCTATAATTCACCCCTCCACTTT.